This T cell receptor beta chain is drawn from a study of shared clonotypes between healthy human individuals. CD45RO-negative CD8 cells positively selected for CCR7 made up the naive population, which excluded terminally differentiated effector memory CD45RA+ cells. V lost 5 bases and J 2 bases, leaving 13 bases between the germline ends. CDR1 MNHEY and CDR2 SVGAGI come from the germline V gene. The CDR3 is made up of 14 amino acids. This clone has just one count. The table came from immunoSEQ multiplex PCR; TCRdb's copy has only in-frame clones and leaves some out. The table lists 550,000 to 600,000 clones, roughly 98% of them singletons.

Sequenced: naive CD8+ T cells sorted from blood. The receptor was derived from a young man in good health. The chain is built from TRBV6-5 and TRBJ2-7; no clear D gene. CDR3 loop: CASSPTITPYEQYF. Here the CDR3 DNA reads TGTGCCAGCAGTCCGACGATAACCCCCTACGAGCAGTACTTC.